The rows below give T cell receptor beta chains drawn from one sample of a study of CD8 T cells in ankylosing spondylitis. TCRdb used MiXCR to reprocess the 5' RACE reads, holding one entry per CDR3 protein. The table includes some 130,000 distinct CDR3 sequences, 7% to 8% detected once. Material for sequencing was blood, either unsorted or a sorted T cell fraction (not recorded which). These receptors came from a female donor with ankylosing spondylitis or in good health (not recorded which). Both conserved end residues are part of each CDR3. The order of the fields is J gene, D gene, clone size, V gene, CDR3 DNA, CDR3 protein. A D gene is named only where the DNA matches it firmly. Only some rows state a clone size, as once, few, many or a class for expanded clones.

>TRBJ2-7|-|few|TRBV18
TGTGCCAGCTCGGAGGGGGCCAGATTCTACGAGCAGTACTTC
CASSEGARFYEQYF
>TRBJ2-1|TRBD2|many|TRBV4-3
TGCGCCAGCAGCACCGGGACTAGCGGGGGGTACAATGAGCAGTTCTTC
CASSTGTSGGYNEQFF
>TRBJ1-2|-|few|TRBV7-9
TGTGCCAGCAGCTTAATCCTGGCAGGTGAATACACCTTC
CASSLILAGEYTF
>TRBJ2-7|-|many|TRBV27
TGTGCCAGCAGTTTACGCTTGGGGAGCGAGCAGTACTTC
CASSLRLGSEQYF
>TRBJ2-2|TRBD2|-|TRBV2
TGTGCCAGCAGTGAAGCGGGGTGGACTAGCGGGGCCGGGGAGCTGTTTTTT
CASSEAGWTSGAGELFF
>TRBJ1-4|-|many|TRBV5-1
TGCGCCAGCAGCTTAAGTGGTCCAGGGGTTCAGGAAAAACTGTTTTTT
CASSLSGPGVQEKLFF
>TRBJ2-7|TRBD2|many|TRBV5-1
TGCGCCAGCAGCTTGGCCCGGACTAGCCCCTACGAGCAGTACTTC
CASSLARTSPYEQYF
>TRBJ2-3|TRBD2|many|TRBV5-1
TGCGCCAGCAGTTCGAATAGCGGGGGGCCCTCCACTGATACGCAGTATTTT
CASSSNSGGPSTDTQYF
>TRBJ2-5|TRBD2|-|TRBV7-9
TGTGCCAGCAGCCGGGAGGTGGAGACCCAGTACTTC
CASSREVETQYF
>TRBJ2-5|-|many|TRBV12-3/TRBV12-4
TGTGCCAGCAGTTTAGAGTACACCACGGGGGAGACCCAGTACTTC
CASSLEYTTGETQYF
>TRBJ1-6|-|many|TRBV12-3/TRBV12-4
TGTGCCAGCAGTCGAAGAGAGATTGGTTCACCCCTCCACTTT
CASSRREIGSPLHF